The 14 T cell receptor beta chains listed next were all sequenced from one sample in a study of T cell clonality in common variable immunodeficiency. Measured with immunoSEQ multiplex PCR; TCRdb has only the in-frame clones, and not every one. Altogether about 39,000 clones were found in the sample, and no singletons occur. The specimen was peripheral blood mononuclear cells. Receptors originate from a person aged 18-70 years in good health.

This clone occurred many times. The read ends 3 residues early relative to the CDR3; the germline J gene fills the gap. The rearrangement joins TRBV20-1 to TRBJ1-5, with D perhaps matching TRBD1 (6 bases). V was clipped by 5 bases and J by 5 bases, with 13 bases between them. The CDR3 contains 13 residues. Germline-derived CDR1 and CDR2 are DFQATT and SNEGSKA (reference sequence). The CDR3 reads CSAVAGVYQPQHF. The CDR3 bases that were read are TGCAGTGCTGTAGCAGGGGTCTATCAGCCC.

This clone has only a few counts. The CDR3 sequence is CSARDRTGRSYGYTF. CDR3 bases read: TGCAGTGCTAGAGATCGGACAGGGAGAAGCTATGGC. The rearrangement uses TRBV20-1 and TRBJ1-2, with 8 bases matching TRBD1. The observed sequence ends 3 residues before the CDR3 terminus, with the missing tail filled in from the germline J gene. Trimming took 0 bases from V and 4 from J; bases not matched to a gene: 7. The CDR3 is 15 amino acids. Germline CDR1 is DFQATT and CDR2 is SNEGSKA (reference sequence).

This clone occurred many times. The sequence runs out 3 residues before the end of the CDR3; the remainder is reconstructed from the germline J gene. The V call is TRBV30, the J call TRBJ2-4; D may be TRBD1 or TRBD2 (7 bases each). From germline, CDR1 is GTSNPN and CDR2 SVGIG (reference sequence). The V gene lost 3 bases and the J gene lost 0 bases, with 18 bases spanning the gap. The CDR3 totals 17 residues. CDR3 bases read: TGTGCCTGGAGGCCCAGGGAGGGGGCTCTAGCCAAAAACATT. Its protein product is CAWRPREGALAKNI. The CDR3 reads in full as CAWRPREGALAKNIQYF. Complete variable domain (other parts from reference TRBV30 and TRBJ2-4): SQTIHQWPATLVQPVGSPLSLECTVEGTSNPNLYWYRQAAGRGLQLLFYSVGIGQISSEVPQNLSASRPQDRQFILSSKKLLLSDSGFYLCAWRPREGALAKNIQYFGAGTRLSVL.

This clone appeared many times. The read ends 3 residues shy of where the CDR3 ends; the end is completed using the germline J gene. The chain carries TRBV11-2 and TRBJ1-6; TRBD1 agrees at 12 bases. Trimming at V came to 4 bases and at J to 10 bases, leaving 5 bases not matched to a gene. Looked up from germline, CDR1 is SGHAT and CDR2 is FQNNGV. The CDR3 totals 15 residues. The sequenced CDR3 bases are TGTGCCAGCAGCTCGCCCGGGACAGGGGGCTCACCC. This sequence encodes CASSSPGTGGSP. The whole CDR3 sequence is CASSSPGTGGSPLHF.

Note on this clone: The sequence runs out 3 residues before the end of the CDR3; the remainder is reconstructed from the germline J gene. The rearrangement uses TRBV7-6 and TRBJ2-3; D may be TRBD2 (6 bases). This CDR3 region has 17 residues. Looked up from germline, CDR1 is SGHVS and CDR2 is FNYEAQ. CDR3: CASSPRGASAHQETQYF. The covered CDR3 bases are TGTGCCAGCAGCCCCCGGGGTGCTAGCGCTCACCAAGAGACG.

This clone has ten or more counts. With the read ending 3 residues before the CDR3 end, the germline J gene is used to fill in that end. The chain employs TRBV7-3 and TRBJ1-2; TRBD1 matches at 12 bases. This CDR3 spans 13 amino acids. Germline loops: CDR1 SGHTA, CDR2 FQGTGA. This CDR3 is CASSWDRGQGYTF. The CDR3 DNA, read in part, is TGTGCCAGCAGCTGGGACAGGGGGCAAGGC. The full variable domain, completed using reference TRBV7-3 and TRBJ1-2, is GAGVSQTPSNKVTEKGKYVELRCDPISGHTALYWYRQSLGQGPEFLIYFQGTGAADDSGLPNDRFFAVRPEGSVSTLKIQRTERGDSAVYLCASSWDRGQGYTFGSGTRLTVV.

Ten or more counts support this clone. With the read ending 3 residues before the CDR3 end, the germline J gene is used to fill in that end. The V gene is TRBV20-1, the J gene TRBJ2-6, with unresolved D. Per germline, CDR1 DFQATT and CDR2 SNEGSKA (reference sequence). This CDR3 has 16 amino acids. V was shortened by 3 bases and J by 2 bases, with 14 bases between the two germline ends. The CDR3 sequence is CSASPGLLPGANVLTF. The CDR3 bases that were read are TGCAGTGCTAGCCCCGGGTTACTACCTGGGGCCAACGTC.

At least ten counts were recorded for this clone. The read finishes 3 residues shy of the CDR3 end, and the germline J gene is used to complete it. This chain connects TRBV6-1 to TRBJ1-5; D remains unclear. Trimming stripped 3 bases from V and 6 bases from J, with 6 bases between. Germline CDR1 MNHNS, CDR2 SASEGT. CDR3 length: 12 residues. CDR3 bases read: TGTGCCAGCAGTGATGGCACTCAGCCC. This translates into CASSDGTQP. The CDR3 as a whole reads CASSDGTQPQHF.

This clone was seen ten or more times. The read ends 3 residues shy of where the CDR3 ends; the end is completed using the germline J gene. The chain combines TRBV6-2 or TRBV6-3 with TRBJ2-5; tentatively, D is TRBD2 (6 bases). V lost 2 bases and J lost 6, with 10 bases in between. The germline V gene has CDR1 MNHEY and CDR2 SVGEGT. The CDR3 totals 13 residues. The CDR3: CASSYGGEKTQYF. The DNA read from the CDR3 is TGTGCCAGCAGTTACGGAGGGGAGAAGACC.

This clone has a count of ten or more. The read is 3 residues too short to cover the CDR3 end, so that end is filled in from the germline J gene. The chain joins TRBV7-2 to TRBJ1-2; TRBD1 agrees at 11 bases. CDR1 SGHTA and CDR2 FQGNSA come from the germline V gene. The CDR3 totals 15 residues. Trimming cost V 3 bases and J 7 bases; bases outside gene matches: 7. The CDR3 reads CASSFWGQGEGGYTF. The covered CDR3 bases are TGTGCCAGCAGCTTTTGGGGACAGGGGGAGGGTGGC.

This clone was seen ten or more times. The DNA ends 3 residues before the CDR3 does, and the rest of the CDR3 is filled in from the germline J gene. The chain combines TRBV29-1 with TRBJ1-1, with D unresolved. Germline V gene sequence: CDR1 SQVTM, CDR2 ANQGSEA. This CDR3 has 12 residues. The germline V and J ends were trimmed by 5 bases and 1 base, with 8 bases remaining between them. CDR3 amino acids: CSVRRQNTEAFF. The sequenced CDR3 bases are TGCAGCGTTAGGCGACAGAACACTGAA.

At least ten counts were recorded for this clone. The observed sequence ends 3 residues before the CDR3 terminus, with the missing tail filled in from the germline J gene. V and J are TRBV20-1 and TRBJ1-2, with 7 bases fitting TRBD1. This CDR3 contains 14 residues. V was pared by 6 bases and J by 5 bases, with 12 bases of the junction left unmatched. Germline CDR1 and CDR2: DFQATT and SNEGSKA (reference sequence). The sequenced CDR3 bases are TGCAGTGCAACTCTCTGGGACAGCAAATATGGC. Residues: CSATLWDSKYG. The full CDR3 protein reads CSATLWDSKYGYTF.

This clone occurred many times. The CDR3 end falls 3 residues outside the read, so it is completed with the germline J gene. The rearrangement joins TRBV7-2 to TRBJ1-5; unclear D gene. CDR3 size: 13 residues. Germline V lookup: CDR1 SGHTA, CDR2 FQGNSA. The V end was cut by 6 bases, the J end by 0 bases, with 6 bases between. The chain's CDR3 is CASSFYSNQPQHF. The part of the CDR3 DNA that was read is TGTGCCAGCAGTTTTTATAGCAATCAGCCC.

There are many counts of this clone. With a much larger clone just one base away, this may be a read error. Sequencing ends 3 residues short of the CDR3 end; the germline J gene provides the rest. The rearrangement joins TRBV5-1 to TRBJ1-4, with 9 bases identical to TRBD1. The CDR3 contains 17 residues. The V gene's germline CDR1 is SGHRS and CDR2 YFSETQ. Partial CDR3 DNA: TGCGCCAGCAGCTTAGGGACAGGGAGGTCCGGGGCCAACGTA. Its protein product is CASSLGTGRSGANV. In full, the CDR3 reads CASSLGTGRSGANVLFF.